This T cell receptor (beta chain) was identified in a study of T cell changes during pregnancy in multiple sclerosis. Assay used: immunoSEQ multiplex PCR; TCRdb lists only in-frame clones, some missing. Among approximately 80,000 clones listed, approximately 91% were seen once. Germline CDR1 is SGHAT and CDR2 is FQDESV (reference sequence). This CDR3 is built from 14 residues. The V end lost 1 base, the J end lost 6 bases, and 12 bases lay between the germline ends. The material sequenced was PBMCs, taken in the first trimester of pregnancy. This chain uses TRBV11-1 with TRBJ1-2; no clear D. The receptor comes from a female donor in good health, serving as a control in a pregnancy study. Some clones in this sample may be carry-over from other donors' samples. The CDR3 nucleotides read TGTGCCAGCAGCTTAGGGGTCGGAACAGATGGCTACACCTTC. Protein product: CASSLGVGTDGYTF.